One and the same sample provided the 32 T cell receptor beta chains below, sequenced in a study of siplizumab effects on memory and regulatory T cells. Only in-frame clones appear in the TCRdb table, and some are missing; sequencing was by immunoSEQ multiplex PCR. This table holds roughly 100,000 clones, approximately 93% found once. The sample consisted of CD8+ T cells sorted from blood. These TCRs come from a human donor in good health.

The chain recombines TRBV15 with TRBJ2-1, with no clear D. The CDR3 runs 12 residues. CDR1 is LNHNV and CDR2 is YYDKDF in the germline V gene (reference sequence). V dropped 2 bases and J dropped 4 bases, with 3 bases sitting between them. The CDR3 sequence: CATSRLYNEQFF. CDR3 DNA sequence: TGTGCCACCAGCAGATTGTACAATGAGCAGTTCTTC.

This sequence joins TRBV14 and TRBJ2-7; a weak D match, TRBD1 (7 bases). V was cut by 3 bases and J by 4 bases, with 13 bases left in between. CDR3 size: 14 residues. Germline CDR1 reads SGHDN; CDR2 reads FVKESK. The CDR3 bases are TGTGCCAGCAGCCACGACAGGGACTCATACGAGCAGTACTTC. This sequence encodes CASSHDRDSYEQYF. Combining the CDR3 with reference TRBV14 and TRBJ2-7 gives the whole variable domain EAGVTQFPSHSVIEKGQTVTLRCDPISGHDNLYWYRRVMGKEIKFLLHFVKESKQDESGMPNNRFLAERTGGTYSTLKVQPAELEDSGVYFCASSHDRDSYEQYFGPGTRLTVT.

The rearrangement uses TRBV19 and TRBJ1-1; no firm D call. CDR3 length: 13 residues. CDR1 is LNHDA, CDR2 SQIVND, per germline (reference sequence). V lost 6 bases, J lost 0 bases, and 8 bases lay in between. The CDR3 spells CASRLVMNTEAFF. In DNA, the CDR3 is TGTGCCAGTAGACTGGTCATGAACACTGAAGCTTTCTTT.

The chain is built from TRBV9 and TRBJ2-1; D may match TRBD1 or TRBD2 (5 bases each). Germline loops: CDR1 SGDLS, CDR2 YYNGEE. This CDR3 comprises 16 residues. The V end lost 2 bases, the J end lost 2 bases, and 14 bases lay between the germline ends. The CDR3 protein is CASSVDQGPPYNEQFF. Here the CDR3 DNA reads TGTGCCAGCAGCGTTGATCAGGGACCCCCCTACAATGAGCAGTTCTTC.

The chain links TRBV30 to TRBJ2-7; 11 bases map to TRBD1. The CDR3 has 14 amino acids. The V segment lost 1 base and the J segment 2 bases; nucleotides outside the gene matches: 1. Germline CDR1 GTSNPN, CDR2 SVGIG (reference sequence). DNA of the CDR3: TGTGCCTGGAGTGGGGGACAGGGGGCCTACGAGCAGTACTTC. This translates into CAWSGGQGAYEQYF.

This rearrangement joins TRBV7-2 to TRBJ1-2, with 10 nucleotides matching TRBD1. Trimming cost V 5 bases and J 2 bases; bases outside gene matches: 5. The CDR3 is 15 amino acids. CDR1 is SGHTA, CDR2 FQGNSA, per germline. For the CDR3, the DNA is TGTGCCAGCAGCCCGGAGACAGGGGGCAACTATGGCTACACCTTC. Translated, it gives CASSPETGGNYGYTF.

The J gene is TRBJ1-1, the V gene TRBV6-4; weak D call: TRBD1 (6 bases). CDR3 length equals 13 residues. Between the trimmed V and J ends, which lost 3 bases and 9 bases, there was a span of 14 bases. Germline V CDR1 and CDR2: MRHNA, SNTAGT. CDR3 amino acids: CASSEIKGGQAFF. CDR3 nucleotides: TGTGCCAGCAGTGAAATTAAGGGGGGGCAAGCTTTCTTT.

The rearrangement links TRBV19 to TRBJ1-3; D call uncertain. The germline V gene has CDR1 LNHDA and CDR2 SQIVND (reference sequence). Trimming shortened V by 6 bases and J by 8 bases, and 17 bases separated the two germline ends. This CDR3 comprises 14 residues. For the CDR3, the DNA is TGTGCCAGTAGGGACCCGGACCTTCGAGACACCATATATTTT. Its protein is CASRDPDLRDTIYF.

The CDR3 DNA follows: TGCGCCAGCAGCCAAGGTGGCGACGAAAAACTGTTTTTT. Amino acid sequence: CASSQGGDEKLFF. The chain carries TRBV4-1 and TRBJ1-4; D uncertain. The CDR3 has 13 residues. V lost 1 base and J 8 bases, leaving 8 bases between the germline ends. Per the germline V gene, CDR1 is MGHRA and CDR2 is YSYEKL.

The chain joins TRBV6-1 to TRBJ1-1; 7 positions agree with TRBD1. The length of the CDR3 is 16 residues. J lost 4 bases, V lost 4 bases, and 12 bases had no gene match. Per germline, CDR1 MNHNS and CDR2 SASEGT. The CDR3 DNA follows: TGTGCCAGCAGTGCCCAGTCAACAGGGGCAAGCACTGAAGCTTTCTTT. Protein sequence: CASSAQSTGASTEAFF.

This chain links TRBV5-1 with TRBJ2-5; D may be TRBD2 (6 bases). The CDR3 totals 16 residues. The ends were cut back, 4 bases at V and 0 bases at J, with 16 bases in the middle. Looked up from germline, CDR1 is SGHRS and CDR2 is YFSETQ. The DNA of the CDR3 is TGCGCCAGCAGCCCGGAGGGGACCATGTACCAAGAGACCCAGTACTTC. The encoded protein is CASSPEGTMYQETQYF.

The chain is built from TRBV11-3 and TRBJ1-1; D unresolved. The ends were cut back, 6 bases at V and 5 bases at J, with 13 bases in the middle. This CDR3 spans 13 amino acids. Looked up from germline, CDR1 is SGHNT and CDR2 is YENEEA. The CDR3 protein is CASSKTMRTEAFF. CDR3 in DNA: TGTGCCAGCAGTAAGACGATGAGGACTGAAGCTTTCTTT.

The V and J genes are TRBV5-4 and TRBJ2-5, with D perhaps assigned TRBD1 or TRBD2 (6 bases each). Germline CDR1 is SGHNT and CDR2 is YYREEE (reference sequence). The CDR3 runs to 14 residues. Trimming pared 4 bases from V and 3 bases from J, leaving 13 bases between. CDR3 sequence reads: CASSRRDTEETQYF. In nucleotides, the CDR3 is TGTGCCAGCAGCCGGCGGGACACGGAAGAGACCCAGTACTTC.

The rearrangement uses TRBV30 and TRBJ2-3; 11 nucleotides agree with TRBD1. Germline V lookup: CDR1 GTSNPN, CDR2 SVGIG (reference sequence). The CDR3 has 15 amino acids. The junction had 2 bases not matched to a gene; V was cut back by 0 bases and J by 3 bases. The CDR3 DNA reads TGTGCCTGGAGTGTAGGGACAGGGGGGACAGATACGCAGTATTTT. This gives the protein CAWSVGTGGTDTQYF.

The chain employs TRBV7-9 and TRBJ2-1; D remains ambiguous. The V gene's germline CDR1 is SEHNR and CDR2 FQNEAQ (reference sequence). The CDR3 runs to 12 residues. Trimming cost V 3 bases and J 8 bases, with 8 bases left between them. The CDR3 DNA sequence: TGTGCCAGCAGCTTTTCAATAGATGAGCAGTTCTTC. It is translated as CASSFSIDEQFF.

J is TRBJ2-7 and V is TRBV19; 12 positions match TRBD2. The CDR3 loop spans 17 amino acids. Losses at the gene ends were 2 bases for V and 4 bases for J; bases not matched to a gene: 9. From germline, CDR1 is LNHDA and CDR2 SQIVND (reference sequence). The CDR3 DNA is TGTGCCAGTAGTATAAAAGGGACTAGCGGGCTACGGTACGAGCAGTACTTC. This gives the protein CASSIKGTSGLRYEQYF.

This clone appeared once. The chain carries TRBV5-1 and TRBJ2-7; weak D call: TRBD2 (6 bases). Trimming took off 3 bases at V and 4 bases at J, with 17 bases between the two ends. Germline assignment: CDR1 SGHRS and CDR2 YFSETQ. The CDR3 has 15 amino acids. This CDR3 reads CASSWDGLGGYEQYF. The CDR3 region has the DNA TGCGCCAGCAGCTGGGACGGACTGGGGGGATACGAGCAGTACTTC.

The V gene is TRBV4-1, the J gene TRBJ1-1; 8 bases line up with TRBD1. The trim removed 0 bases at V and 5 bases at J, leaving 5 bases unmatched. This CDR3 is 15 amino acids long. In germline, CDR1 is MGHRA, CDR2 YSYEKL. CDR3 protein: CASSQEPRGQTEAFF. CDR3 bases: TGCGCCAGCAGCCAAGAGCCCAGGGGGCAAACTGAAGCTTTCTTT.

The chain joins TRBV7-8 to TRBJ2-6; the D gene could be TRBD1 or TRBD2 (5 bases each). Germline lookup yields CDR1 SGHVS and CDR2 FQNEAQ. This CDR3 spans 21 amino acids. V lost 1 base, J lost 0 bases, and 22 bases lay in between. In DNA form, the CDR3 reads TGTGCCAGCAGCTTAGGATATCCGGGGCCCGACATCAACTCTGGGGCCAACGTCCTGACTTTC. Translated: CASSLGYPGPDINSGANVLTF. The variable domain in full, completed from reference TRBV7-8 and TRBJ2-6, reads GAGVSQSPRYKVAKRGQDVALRCDPISGHVSLFWYQQALGQGPEFLTYFQNEAQLDKSGLPSDRFFAERPEGSVSTLKIQRTQQEDSAVYLCASSLGYPGPDINSGANVLTFGAGSRLTVL.

The chain employs TRBV5-6 and TRBJ2-7, with 7 bases aligning to TRBD2. V trimming: 4 bases; J trimming: 0 bases; junction bases outside the gene matches: 10. The V gene's germline CDR1 is SGHDT and CDR2 YYEEEE. The length of the CDR3 is 16 residues. The CDR3 protein is CASSPNVLAGSYEQYF. The CDR3 bases are TGTGCCAGCAGCCCCAACGTATTAGCGGGCTCCTACGAGCAGTACTTC.

The V and J genes are TRBV13 and TRBJ1-3; D is undetermined. This CDR3 is built from 13 residues. Germline values: CDR1 PRHDT, CDR2 FYEKMQ (reference sequence). V lost 5 bases, J lost 4 bases, and 9 bases lay in between. Written as DNA, the CDR3 is TGTGCCAGCAGCCCCCGTTCGGGAAACACCATATATTTT. Translated, it gives CASSPRSGNTIYF. The whole variable domain, remainder taken from reference TRBV13 and TRBJ1-3, is AAGVIQSPRHLIKEKRETATLKCYPIPRHDTVYWYQQGPGQDPQFLISFYEKMQSDKGSIPDRFSAQQFSDYHSELNMSSLELGDSALYFCASSPRSGNTIYFGEGSWLTVV.

The chain links TRBV30 to TRBJ2-7; 8 nucleotides match TRBD2. Germline CDR1 is GTSNPN and CDR2 is SVGIG (reference sequence). J gave up 3 bases and V 1 base, and 14 bases lay outside the gene matches. There are 17 residues in the CDR3. The CDR3 loop reads CAWSGISPAGGFYEQYF. CDR3 nucleotides: TGTGCCTGGAGTGGCATTTCTCCGGCGGGGGGATTCTACGAGCAGTACTTC.

The chain recombines TRBV30 with TRBJ2-7; the D gene could be TRBD1 or TRBD2 (5 bases each). V gave up 6 bases and J gave up 1 base, with 13 bases separating them. CDR1 and CDR2 from the germline V gene are GTSNPN and SVGIG (reference sequence). The CDR3 length is 13 residues. The CDR3: CACGTDQSYEQYF. The DNA of the CDR3 is TGTGCCTGCGGGACGGACCAATCCTACGAGCAGTACTTC.

The J gene is TRBJ2-7, the V gene TRBV10-1; 7 bases match TRBD1. The CDR3 covers 14 residues. Germline-derived CDR1 and CDR2 are WNHNN and SYGVQD (reference sequence). Unmatched junction bases numbered 2, after V lost 2 bases and J lost 1 base. The CDR3 DNA reads as TGCGCCAGCAGTGAGGGACAGGATTCCTACGAGCAGTACTTC. Translating it yields CASSEGQDSYEQYF.

The chain couples TRBV10-3 to TRBJ2-2; 7 nucleotides line up with TRBD2. This CDR3 contains 16 residues. Germline assignment: CDR1 ENHRY and CDR2 SYGVKD. V lost 3 bases and J lost 3; bases outside the gene matches: 7. The CDR3, as DNA: TGTGCCATCAGTGACCCCGGGCGGGAGCACACCGGGGAGCTGTTTTTT. Its protein is CAISDPGREHTGELFF.

The J gene is TRBJ2-1, the V gene TRBV7-3; TRBD2 is a possible D gene (7 bases). The CDR3 sequence is 16 residues long. The V end was cut by 2 bases, the J end by 2 bases, with 13 bases between. Germline V gene lookup returns CDR1 SGHTA and CDR2 FQGTGA. CDR3: CASSLDGGTPYNEQFF. In DNA, the CDR3 is TGTGCCAGCAGCTTAGACGGGGGGACACCCTACAATGAGCAGTTCTTC.

This clone was recorded once. The chain recombines TRBV19 with TRBJ2-3; D gene unclear. From germline, CDR1 is LNHDA and CDR2 SQIVND (reference sequence). There are 13 residues in the CDR3. With 5 bases removed from V and 4 bases from J, the gap between germline ends came to 10 bases. The CDR3 DNA is TGTGCCAGTAGTGAGTACTGGGCAGATACGCAGTATTTT. This codes for CASSEYWADTQYF.

This chain uses TRBV11-2 with TRBJ1-2; the D is unclear. Germline V gene data show CDR1 as SGHAT and CDR2 as FQNNGV. The V gene lost 1 base and the J gene lost 1 base, with 10 bases spanning the gap. The CDR3 has 15 amino acids. CDR3 bases: TGTGCCAGCAGCTTAGGTCCAGGCAATAACTATGGCTACACCTTC. Encoded protein: CASSLGPGNNYGYTF.

The rearrangement links TRBV11-1 to TRBJ2-2; D unclear. The length of the CDR3 is 14 residues. Trimming took off 5 bases at V and 1 base at J, with 8 bases between the two ends. Germline lookup yields CDR1 SGHAT and CDR2 FQDESV (reference sequence). The CDR3 region is CASSPNRNTGELFF. As DNA, the CDR3 is TGTGCCAGCAGCCCGAACAGGAACACCGGGGAGCTGTTTTTT.

V gene TRBV5-1 combines with J gene TRBJ2-7, with 9 bases lining up with TRBD2. This CDR3 spans 16 amino acids. After removal of 0 bases from V and 3 bases from J, the junction contained 7 bases not matched to a gene. The V gene's germline CDR1 is SGHRS and CDR2 YFSETQ. DNA for the CDR3: TGCGCCAGCAGCTTGGAAGTAGCGGGGGCCAACTACGAGCAGTACTTC. Translation: CASSLEVAGANYEQYF.

The chain recombines TRBV5-1 with TRBJ1-1; D ambiguous. The CDR3 spans 14 residues. Trimming cost V 0 bases and J 4 bases, with 10 bases left between them. Germline V gene lookup returns CDR1 SGHRS and CDR2 YFSETQ. The CDR3 loop reads CASSLAGVGTEAFF. The CDR3 region has the DNA TGCGCCAGCAGCTTGGCTGGGGTCGGCACTGAAGCTTTCTTT.

This chain uses TRBV21-1 with TRBJ2-3; the tabulated D call, TRBD1, remains unverified against the DNA. TRBV21-1 is described as a pseudogene. CDR3 size: 18 residues. The CDR3 loop reads CASSKMGDRGDGTDTQYF. DNA for the CDR3: TGTGCCAGCAGCAAAATGGGCGACAGGGGCGATGGCACAGATACGCAGTATTTT.